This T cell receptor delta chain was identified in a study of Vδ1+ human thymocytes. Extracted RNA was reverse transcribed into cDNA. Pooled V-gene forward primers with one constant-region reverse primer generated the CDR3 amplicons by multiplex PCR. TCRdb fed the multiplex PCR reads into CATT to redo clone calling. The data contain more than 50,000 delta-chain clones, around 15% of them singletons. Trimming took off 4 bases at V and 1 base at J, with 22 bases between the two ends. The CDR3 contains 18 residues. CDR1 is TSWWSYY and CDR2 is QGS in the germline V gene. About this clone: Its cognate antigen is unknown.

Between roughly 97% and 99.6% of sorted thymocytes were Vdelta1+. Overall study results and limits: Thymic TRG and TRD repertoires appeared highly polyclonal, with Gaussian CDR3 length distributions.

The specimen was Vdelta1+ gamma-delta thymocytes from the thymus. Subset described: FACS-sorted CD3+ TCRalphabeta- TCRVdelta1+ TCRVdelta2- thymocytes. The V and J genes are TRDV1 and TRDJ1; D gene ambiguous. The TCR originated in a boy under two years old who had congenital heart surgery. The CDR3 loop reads CALGAPPRCRGSTDKLIF. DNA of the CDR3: TGTGCTCTTGGGGCTCCCCCCCGATGTAGGGGTTCCACCGATAAACTCATCTTT.